This record looks at one T cell receptor (beta chain) sequence and its context. Its specificity is not known. The length of the CDR3 is 14 residues. Trimming took off 6 bases at V and 3 bases at J, with 15 bases between the two ends. Germline V CDR1 and CDR2: MNHEY, SMNVEV (reference sequence). An approximately 200 ng quantity of DNA, tens of thousands of T cell genomes, went into the sorted-subset replicate PCRs. Sequenced by immunoSEQ multiplex PCR; TCRdb stores in-frame clones only, minus some. The table has roughly 640,000 clones, around 74% seen once; the top ten hold approximately 1.8%. This specimen comes from a study of shared clonotypes between healthy human individuals. Study-level results: Estimated richness was generally greater in naive than memory subsets.

The clonotype comes from a woman aged 25 to 45 in good health. The chain is built from TRBV27 and TRBJ2-7; D uncertain. The sample consisted of memory CD4+ T cells sorted from blood. Subset indicated: CD45RA-negative fraction. Here the CDR3 reads CASRKLDINYEQYF. As DNA, the CDR3 is TGTGCCAGCAGGAAGCTGGATATCAACTACGAGCAGTACTTC.